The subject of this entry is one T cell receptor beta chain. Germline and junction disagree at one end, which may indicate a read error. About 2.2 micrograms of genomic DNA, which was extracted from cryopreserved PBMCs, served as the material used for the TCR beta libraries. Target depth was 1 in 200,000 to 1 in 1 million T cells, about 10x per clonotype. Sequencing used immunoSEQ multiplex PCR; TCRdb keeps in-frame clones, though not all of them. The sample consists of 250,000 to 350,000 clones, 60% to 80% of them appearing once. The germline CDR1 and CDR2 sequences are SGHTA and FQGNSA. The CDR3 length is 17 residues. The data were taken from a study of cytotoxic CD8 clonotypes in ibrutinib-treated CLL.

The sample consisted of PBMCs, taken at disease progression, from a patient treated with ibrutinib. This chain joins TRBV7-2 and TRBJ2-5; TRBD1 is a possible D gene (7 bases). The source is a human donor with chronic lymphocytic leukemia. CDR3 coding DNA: TGTGCCAGCAGCCCCAGGAGGGACAGCGGAGGGCAAGAGACCCAATACTTC. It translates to CASSPRRDSGGQETQYF. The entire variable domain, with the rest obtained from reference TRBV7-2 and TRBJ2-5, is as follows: GAGVSQSPSNKVTEKGKDVELRCDPISGHTALYWYRQSLGQGLEFLIYFQGNSAPDKSGLPSDRFSAERTGGSVSTLTIQRTQQEDSAVYLCASSPRRDSGGQETQYFGPGTRLLVL.